These 24 T cell receptor beta chains came from one sample sequenced in a study of T cells after yellow fever vaccination. TCRdb passed the 5' RACE reads through MiXCR, listing each CDR3 protein once. The data show some 350,000 distinct CDR3 sequences, with 4.1% seen just once and around 24% held by the top ten. The sequences come from PBMCs, collected 5 days after the yellow fever booster vaccination. These receptors were obtained from a man aged 18 to 30 who received the YFV17D yellow fever vaccine.

This clonotype was counted a few times. The rearrangement joins TRBV4-1 to TRBJ1-5, with D tentatively TRBD1 (6 bases). CDR1 is MGHRA, CDR2 YSYEKL, per germline. The CDR3 consists of 17 residues. V lost 1 base, J lost 3 bases, and 16 bases lay in between. The CDR3 here is CASSQGLTGFANQPQHF. In nucleotides, the CDR3 is TGCGCCAGCAGCCAAGGACTAACAGGGTTCGCCAATCAGCCCCAGCATTTT.

This clonotype was observed a handful of times. The chain has TRBV20-1 and TRBJ1-5, with 8 bases fitting TRBD1. In germline, CDR1 is DFQATT, CDR2 SNEGSKA (reference sequence). The CDR3 covers 13 residues. The trim removed 7 bases at V and 2 bases at J, leaving 4 bases unmatched. CDR3 coding DNA: TGCAGTGTCCCGACAGGGGGCAATCAGCCCCAGCATTTT. It encodes CSVPTGGNQPQHF.

In this sample, this clonotype turned up many times. This chain uses TRBV4-3 with TRBJ1-2; perhaps TRBD1 as D (6 bases). CDR1 and CDR2 (germline): LGHNA, YSLEER. V was shortened by 2 bases and J by 2 bases, with 15 bases between the two germline ends. The CDR3 has 16 amino acids. The DNA for the CDR3 is TGCGCCAGCAGCCAACCTAAAGGGGGGGGAAACTATGGCTACACCTTC. This codes for CASSQPKGGGNYGYTF.

This clonotype has only a few counts. V usage is TRBV7-9 and J usage is TRBJ2-2; D call uncertain. This CDR3 is 16 amino acids long. V was clipped by 3 bases and J by 0 bases, with 11 bases between them. Germline V gene lookup returns CDR1 SEHNR and CDR2 FQNEAQ (reference sequence). The CDR3 nucleotides read TGTGCCAGCAGCTTTTACAGAACGTCGAACACCGGGGAGCTGTTTTTT. Encoded protein: CASSFYRTSNTGELFF.

In this sample, this clonotype turned up a few times. The rearrangement uses TRBV5-1 and TRBJ2-5; 8 positions agree with TRBD2. The CDR3 loop spans 15 amino acids. V lost 1 base to trimming and J lost 4 bases; unmatched junction nucleotides: 6. Looked up from germline, CDR1 is SGHRS and CDR2 is YFSETQ. For the CDR3, the DNA is TGCGCCAGCAGCTTGTGGGGACTAGAGGGAGAGACCCAGTACTTC. Protein sequence: CASSLWGLEGETQYF.

This clonotype was recorded many times. The V call is TRBV3-1, the J call TRBJ1-2; possible D gene TRBD1, 6 bases. Germline loops: CDR1 LGHDT, CDR2 YNNKEL (reference sequence). The CDR3 consists of 13 residues. The V end was cut by 1 base, the J end by 7 bases, with 10 bases between. For the CDR3, the DNA is TGTGCCAGCAGCCAAGCTACAGGGCTTGGCTACACCTTC. Its protein is CASSQATGLGYTF.

The chain uses TRBV27 and TRBJ1-5, with 8 nucleotides matching TRBD1. The length of the CDR3 is 15 residues. After removal of 5 bases from V and 4 bases from J, the junction contained 7 bases not matched to a gene. Germline assignment: CDR1 MNHEY and CDR2 SMNVEV (reference sequence). CDR3 loop: CASSPRTGYNQPQHF. The CDR3 DNA is TGTGCCAGCAGTCCACGGACAGGGTATAATCAGCCCCAGCATTTT.

This chain uses TRBV5-4 with TRBJ1-1; D is undetermined. CDR3 length: 15 amino acids. The ends were cut back, 4 bases at V and 0 bases at J, with 13 bases in the middle. Germline lookup yields CDR1 SGHNT and CDR2 YYREEE (reference sequence). The CDR3 here is CASSPRGSMNTEAFF. The CDR3 DNA reads TGTGCCAGCAGCCCGCGGGGAAGCATGAACACTGAAGCTTTCTTT.

This clonotype came up a few times. The chain employs TRBV12-3 or TRBV12-4 and TRBJ2-1; D unclear. The CDR3 runs 12 residues. Trimming shortened V by 4 bases and J by 7 bases, and 8 bases separated the two germline ends. The CDR3 DNA sequence: TGTGCCAGCAGTTGGTATGGGAATGAGCAGTTCTTC. Translation gives CASSWYGNEQFF.

This clonotype was detected ten times or more. The chain joins TRBV27 to TRBJ2-7, with TRBD1 identical over 8 bases. The CDR3 covers 12 residues. The V gene's germline CDR1 is MNHEY and CDR2 SMNVEV (reference sequence). V dropped 5 bases and J dropped 9; count of bases not matched to a gene: 6. CDR3 sequence: CASSEDRVGQYF. In DNA, the CDR3 is TGTGCCAGCAGTGAGGACAGGGTGGGGCAGTACTTC.

The chain couples TRBV7-2 to TRBJ2-7; 9 bases map to TRBD2. V shed 6 bases, J shed 2 bases, and the junction held 5 bases outside the gene matches. Per the germline V gene, CDR1 is SGHTA and CDR2 is FQGNSA. This CDR3 contains 14 residues. CDR3 in DNA: TGTGCCAGCAGAAACCTAGCGGGGACCTACGAGCAGTACTTC. This sequence encodes CASRNLAGTYEQYF. Drawing the rest from reference TRBV7-2 and TRBJ2-7, the complete variable domain is GAGVSQSPSNKVTEKGKDVELRCDPISGHTALYWYRQSLGQGLEFLIYFQGNSAPDKSGLPSDRFSAERTGGSVSTLTIQRTQQEDSAVYLCASRNLAGTYEQYFGPGTRLTVT.

Only a few counts were recorded for this clonotype. A junction end diverges from the germline sequence, so it may reflect a read error. This sequence joins TRBV6-5 and TRBJ2-2, with a weak D call TRBD2 (5 bases). The CDR3 consists of 17 residues. CDR1 and CDR2 (germline): MNHEY, SVGAGI. The CDR3 here is CASSYSIRRSHTGELFF. In DNA form, the CDR3 reads TGTGCCAGCAGTTACTCGATCAGGAGGAGTCACACGGGGGAGCTGTTTTTT.

The gene calls are TRBV10-3 and TRBJ2-1, with 14 bases matching TRBD2. The junction had 4 bases not matched to a gene; V was cut back by 6 bases and J by 3 bases. This CDR3 is built from 16 residues. The V gene's germline CDR1 is ENHRY and CDR2 SYGVKD. The CDR3 reads CAIRVTSGGDYNEQFF. The CDR3 DNA is TGTGCCATCAGAGTGACTAGCGGGGGGGACTACAATGAGCAGTTCTTC.

This clonotype was seen a few times. This sequence joins TRBV5-1 and TRBJ1-1; D is undetermined. This CDR3 comprises 13 residues. Per germline, CDR1 SGHRS and CDR2 YFSETQ. V lost 4 bases to trimming and J lost 5 bases, with 12 bases between them. In DNA, the CDR3 is TGCGCCAGCAGCCCCATGGACGGGACTGAAGCTTTCTTT. It encodes CASSPMDGTEAFF.

This clonotype was counted a few times. The chain joins TRBV7-2 to TRBJ2-5, with 9 bases that match TRBD1. The germline V gene encodes CDR1 SGHTA and CDR2 FQGNSA. V shed 7 bases, J shed 4 bases, and the junction held 7 bases outside the gene matches. The CDR3 is 14 residues long. CDR3 sequence: CASTQQGAGETQYF. The CDR3 nucleotides are TGTGCCAGCACTCAACAGGGGGCCGGAGAGACCCAGTACTTC.

This clonotype was detected ten times or more. The J gene is TRBJ1-2, the V gene TRBV27; D is ambiguous. This CDR3 has 13 amino acids. The germline gives CDR1 MNHEY, CDR2 SMNVEV (reference sequence). The V end lost 0 bases, the J end lost 5 bases, and 7 bases lay between the germline ends. In DNA, the CDR3 is TGTGCCAGCAGTTTATCGTACTCGTATGGCTACACCTTC. This encodes CASSLSYSYGYTF.

This clonotype has at least ten counts. This chain uses TRBV11-2 with TRBJ1-6; the D is unclear. CDR3 length equals 15 residues. The V end was cut by 2 bases, the J end by 7 bases, with 12 bases between. The germline V gene has CDR1 SGHAT and CDR2 FQNNGV. The CDR3 sequence is CASSLHPGSNSPLHF. The CDR3 coding sequence is TGTGCCAGCAGCTTACATCCGGGTAGCAATTCACCCCTCCACTTT.

This clonotype was found a few times. The chain employs TRBV28 and TRBJ1-5; possible D gene TRBD1, 5 bases. V lost 3 bases and J lost 5, with 14 bases in between. Germline CDR1 MDHEN, CDR2 SYDVKM. The CDR3 extends over 15 amino acids. This CDR3 reads CASSFTGPPYQPQHF. CDR3 nucleotides: TGTGCCAGCAGTTTCACGGGGCCACCCTATCAGCCCCAGCATTTT.

This clonotype turned up a few times. The V and J genes are TRBV5-1 and TRBJ2-7; TRBD1 matches at 8 bases. CDR1 is SGHRS and CDR2 is YFSETQ in the germline V gene. Trimming took 4 bases from V and 0 from J; bases not matched to a gene: 6. This CDR3 spans 15 amino acids. CDR3 amino acids: CASSRGQVPSYEQYF. In nucleotides, the CDR3 is TGCGCCAGCAGCCGGGGACAGGTCCCCTCCTACGAGCAGTACTTC.

The sample holds a few counts of this clonotype. The chain carries TRBV5-1 and TRBJ1-4; the D is unclear. The CDR3 runs to 15 residues. Germline V lookup: CDR1 SGHRS, CDR2 YFSETQ. Trimming removed 0 bases at V and 0 bases at J, with 6 bases between. CDR3 protein: CASSLGLATNEKLFF. DNA for the CDR3: TGCGCCAGCAGCTTGGGACTTGCAACTAATGAAAAACTGTTTTTT.

This clonotype showed up just a few times. This chain uses TRBV19 with TRBJ2-3; TRBD2 aligns across 7 bases. V gave up 4 bases and J gave up 6 bases; unmatched junction bases: 7. Looked up from germline, CDR1 is LNHDA and CDR2 is SQIVND (reference sequence). The CDR3 covers 14 residues. CDR3 sequence: CASSSSISGDTQYF. The CDR3 DNA follows: TGTGCCAGTAGTAGCAGCATTAGCGGGGATACGCAGTATTTT.

In its sample, this clonotype was seen a few times. The chain joins TRBV7-9 to TRBJ2-5, with TRBD2 identical over 7 bases. CDR1 is SEHNR, CDR2 FQNEAQ, per germline (reference sequence). The ends lost 5 bases at V and 4 bases at J; junction bases unmatched: 10. This CDR3 is 15 amino acids long. CDR3 protein: CASSPSGIGRETQYF. DNA for the CDR3: TGTGCCAGCAGCCCCAGCGGGATAGGCAGAGAGACCCAGTACTTC.

The J gene is TRBJ1-1, the V gene TRBV18; D is possibly TRBD1 (6 bases). This CDR3 has 13 amino acids. The V end was cut by 2 bases, the J end by 10 bases, with 14 bases between. The germline gives CDR1 KGHSH, CDR2 LQKENI. CDR3 in DNA: TGTGCCAGCTCACCAAACAGGGATGGAGGAGCTTTCTTT. This gives the protein CASSPNRDGGAFF.

The chain is built from TRBV9 and TRBJ1-4; TRBD1 might be the D (5 bases). With 0 bases removed from V and 6 bases from J, the gap between germline ends came to 12 bases. This CDR3 contains 15 residues. CDR1 and CDR2 from the germline V gene are SGDLS and YYNGEE. CDR3 nucleotide sequence: TGTGCCAGCAGCGTAGGTGGGGGGGGATATGAAAAACTGTTTTTT. This codes for CASSVGGGGYEKLFF.